A selection of T cell receptor beta chains follows, all from one sample in a study of cytomegalovirus exposure and HLA in healthy donors. TCRdb's copy holds only in-frame clones and misses some; the assay was immunoSEQ multiplex PCR. The sample includes over 150,000 clones, about 74% of them seen just once. What was sequenced was PBMCs. All receptors come from a middle-aged woman in good health and CMV-seronegative. The conserved cysteine and the conserved F or W are not part of the CDR3 here. A D gene is named only where the DNA matches it firmly. Only some rows state a clone size, as once, few, many or a class for expanded clones.

CDR3 protein	clone size	V gene	J gene	D gene
ASSQGRAGEGSSNQPQH	NA	TRBV16	TRBJ1-5	NA
ASSDGGYGYT	NA	TRBV6-4	TRBJ1-2	NA
ARFGQVPYEQY	NA	TRBV10-1	TRBJ2-7	TRBD1
ASSTGTGGQTGELF	NA	TRBV6-6	TRBJ2-2	TRBD1
ASSFTQGLVEKLF	NA	TRBV7-9	TRBJ1-4	TRBD1
ASSPPTTNEKLF	NA	TRBV6-5	TRBJ1-4	NA
ASSLGLGSGGELF	once	TRBV7-9	TRBJ2-2	NA
ASSLMGVGTAQETQY	once	TRBV5-1	TRBJ2-5	TRBD1
ASSQPERDRTYEQY	once	TRBV4-1	TRBJ2-7	NA
ASSLSPIKNTEAF	NA	TRBV11-1	TRBJ1-1	NA
ASSYPDRMAEAF	few	TRBV5-1	TRBJ1-1	NA
ASGLSGRVLSGANVLT	NA	TRBV5-6	TRBJ2-6	NA
ASSLTGAPEAF	NA	TRBV5-4	TRBJ1-1	TRBD1
ASSPGTSGRGNEQF	NA	TRBV6-6	TRBJ2-1	TRBD2
ASSTQGARGNSPLH	NA	TRBV2	TRBJ1-6	TRBD1
ASSLRQGPGNTIY	few	TRBV5-4	TRBJ1-3	TRBD1
ASQYGQATEAF	NA	TRBV6-5	TRBJ1-1	TRBD1
ASSLVVAGEQY	NA	TRBV11-2	TRBJ2-7	NA
ASSPWTSGRSSTNEQF	NA	TRBV5-1	TRBJ2-1	TRBD2
ASSYAQGASNYGYT	NA	TRBV6-5	TRBJ1-2	TRBD1
ASSYWGGEQY	few	TRBV6-6	TRBJ2-7	TRBD2
ASSQEFGVAESGEETQY	NA	TRBV4-1	TRBJ2-5	NA
ASSEIAGQPQH	once	TRBV6-5	TRBJ1-5	NA
ASSFSSRWTEAF	NA	TRBV5-1	TRBJ1-1	NA
ASSQSGQDSYEQY	NA	TRBV23-1	TRBJ2-7	TRBD1
ASSPRRGVPNEKLF	few	TRBV5-4	TRBJ1-4	NA
AISEPSGINNEQF	NA	TRBV10-3	TRBJ2-1	TRBD2
ASSRTLGGSYNEQF	NA	TRBV5-1	TRBJ2-1	TRBD2
ASNRDSEYGYT	NA	TRBV19	TRBJ1-2	TRBD1
ASSGARGVNTAQH	few	TRBV2	TRBJ1-5	TRBD1
ASGLGPNQPQH	NA	TRBV12-5	TRBJ1-5	NA
ASSYSTGSNSPLH	few	TRBV6-6	TRBJ1-6	NA
ASSIAPFDRGANYGYT	NA	TRBV19	TRBJ1-2	TRBD1
ASSDGRGTYNEQF	NA	TRBV6-4	TRBJ2-1	NA
ASSSRTGNQPQH	NA	TRBV7-2	TRBJ1-5	NA
ASSLGADMNTEAF	NA	TRBV7-6	TRBJ1-1	NA
ASSRGLAGSERTGELF	NA	TRBV7-9	TRBJ2-2	TRBD2
ASSQQGGNTEAF	NA	TRBV5-1	TRBJ1-1	TRBD1
ASSLRRGGGMDEQF	NA	TRBV5-6	TRBJ2-1	NA
ASSLGGLAGPRGTQY	NA	TRBV13	TRBJ2-5	TRBD2
ASSPLSGEDYGYT	NA	TRBV7-9	TRBJ1-2	NA
AISETPPAGANNEQF	few	TRBV10-3	TRBJ2-1	TRBD2
ASSPLQGARNSPLH	once	TRBV6-6	TRBJ1-6	TRBD1